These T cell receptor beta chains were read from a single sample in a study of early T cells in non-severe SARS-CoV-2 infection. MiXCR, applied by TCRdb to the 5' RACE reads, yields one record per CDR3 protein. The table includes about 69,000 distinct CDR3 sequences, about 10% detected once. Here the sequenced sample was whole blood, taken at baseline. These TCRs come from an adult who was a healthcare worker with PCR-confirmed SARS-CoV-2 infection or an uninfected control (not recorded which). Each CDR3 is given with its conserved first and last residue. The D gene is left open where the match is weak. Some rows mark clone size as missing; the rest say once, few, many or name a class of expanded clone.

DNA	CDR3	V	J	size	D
TGTGCCAGCAGGGGCCGGGACGATCAGCCCCAGCATTTT	CASRGRDDQPQHF	TRBV12-3/TRBV12-4	TRBJ1-5	NA	NA
TGCAGCGTTGAAGGAAGTATGCGGGGTTCGTTCTTC	CSVEGSMRGSFF	TRBV29-1	TRBJ2-1	few	NA
TGCGCCAGCAGCAGCGGTCAGGAAAGGGTCAATGAGCAGTTCTTC	CASSSGQERVNEQFF	TRBV5-1	TRBJ2-1	NA	NA
TGCGCCAGCAGCCAAGTCGGTAGCGGGAGCTCCTACGAGCAGTACTTC	CASSQVGSGSSYEQYF	TRBV4-3	TRBJ2-7	many	TRBD2
TGTGCCAGCAGTCTTATAGCGGGAGGGCCCGGAGAGACCCAGTACTTC	CASSLIAGGPGETQYF	TRBV12-3/TRBV12-4	TRBJ2-5	many	TRBD2
TGTGCCGGGAGGGCTGATTCCCTCTCCTACAATGAGCAGTTCTTC	CAGRADSLSYNEQFF	TRBV7-9	TRBJ2-1	many	TRBD2
TGTGCCAGCAGCCGCCACAGGGGTGACACTGAAGCTTTCTTT	CASSRHRGDTEAFF	TRBV28	TRBJ1-1	many	TRBD1
TGTGCCAGCAGTTCGGGACTAGCGGGCCTCGAGCAGTACTTC	CASSSGLAGLEQYF	TRBV12-3/TRBV12-4	TRBJ2-7	few	TRBD2
TGTGCCAGCAGCCGGCCCCAGGGGCTAAGCACAGATACGCAGTATTTT	CASSRPQGLSTDTQYF	TRBV5-5	TRBJ2-3	NA	NA
TGTGCCAGCAGCCCCTCGGGCAGCTACGAGCAGTACTTC	CASSPSGSYEQYF	TRBV7-6	TRBJ2-7	many	NA
TGTGCCAGCAGCCAGACAGGGGGCTCTGAAAAACTGTTTTTT	CASSQTGGSEKLFF	TRBV2	TRBJ1-4	few	TRBD1
TGTGCCAGCAGCTTGGGGGGGGTAGTCTCCTACAATGAGCAGTTCTTC	CASSLGGVVSYNEQFF	TRBV5-4	TRBJ2-1	many	NA
TGCAGCGTTGAGGTTGGCGCGCGTGGCTACACCTTC	CSVEVGARGYTF	TRBV29-1	TRBJ1-2	NA	NA
TGCAGTGCTAGGCTTCCTCCCCCGGCTAGCGCGTACGAGCAGTACTTC	CSARLPPPASAYEQYF	TRBV20-1	TRBJ2-7	many	NA
TGTGCCATCAAGGGGGAAGGGGAGACCCAGTACTTC	CAIKGEGETQYF	TRBV10-3	TRBJ2-5	many	NA
TGTGCCAGCAGCTCGGCCGGGACTAGGACAGATACGCAGTATTTT	CASSSAGTRTDTQYF	TRBV7-9	TRBJ2-3	few	TRBD2
TGTGCCAGCGGCCTAGCGGGCACAGATACGCAGTATTTT	CASGLAGTDTQYF	TRBV9	TRBJ2-3	many	TRBD2
TGTGCCAGCAAGCTTGCAGGGGGCAACACCATATATTTT	CASKLAGGNTIYF	TRBV27	TRBJ1-3	NA	TRBD1
TGTGCCAGCAGCTTAGAGAGGAGAGGCATTCAGTACTTC	CASSLERRGIQYF	TRBV11-2	TRBJ2-4	few	NA
TGTGCCAGCAGTTACACGGACAGCTACGAGCAGTACTTC	CASSYTDSYEQYF	TRBV6-5	TRBJ2-7	few	NA
TGTGCCTGGGAAAGGATTTTAGGATATGGCTACACCTTC	CAWERILGYGYTF	TRBV30	TRBJ1-2	many	NA
TGCGCCAGCAGCTCTGACAGGGCCACCGGGGAGCTGTTTTTT	CASSSDRATGELFF	TRBV5-1	TRBJ2-2	NA	TRBD1
TGTGCCAGCGGGACAGGACGATACGAGCAGTACTTC	CASGTGRYEQYF	TRBV2	TRBJ2-7	few	TRBD1
TGCAGCGTTAAGCCGGGACTAGCGGGATTCGAGCAGTACTTC	CSVKPGLAGFEQYF	TRBV29-1	TRBJ2-7	NA	TRBD2
TGTGCCAGCAGTGAAAGGGACTTCGGGAACATTCAGTACTTC	CASSERDFGNIQYF	TRBV2	TRBJ2-4	many	NA
TGTGCCAGCAGGAACGGACAGGAGAACTATGGCTACACCTTC	CASRNGQENYGYTF	TRBV27	TRBJ1-2	NA	TRBD1
TGCGCCAGCAGGCGGGACAGCCATTGGAATTCACCCCTCCACTTT	CASRRDSHWNSPLHF	TRBV5-1	TRBJ1-6	few	TRBD1
TGTGCCAGCAGACGAACTAGCGATTATTCCTTC	CASRRTSDYSF	TRBV6-6	TRBJ2-7	few	TRBD2
TGTGCCAGTACGGGGGCTGTAAGCAATCAGCCCCAGCATTTT	CASTGAVSNQPQHF	TRBV19	TRBJ1-5	many	NA
TGTGCCATCAGTGAGCTCCAGGGGGGGGATACGCAGTATTTT	CAISELQGGDTQYF	TRBV10-3	TRBJ2-3	NA	NA
TGTGCCAGCAGCGTGACAGGGCACCTCCAAGAGACCCAGTACTTC	CASSVTGHLQETQYF	TRBV28	TRBJ2-5	many	TRBD1
TGTGCCAGCAGCTTTGGTGCGGAACTAGCGGGCGGGGATACGCAGTATTTT	CASSFGAELAGGDTQYF	TRBV5-4	TRBJ2-3	NA	TRBD2
TGTGCCAGCAGCCATCAGAACACTGAAGCTTTCTTT	CASSHQNTEAFF	TRBV7-9	TRBJ1-1	NA	NA
TGTGCCAGCAGCCAGGGACAGGCCGTATCCTACGAGCAGTACTTC	CASSQGQAVSYEQYF	TRBV6-2/TRBV6-3	TRBJ2-7	NA	TRBD1
TGTGCCAGCAGCCCCCATGATATGCAGTATTTT	CASSPHDMQYF	TRBV7-8	TRBJ2-3	few	NA
TGCAGTGCTAGTGCAGGAGGTGACACTGAAGCTTTCTTT	CSASAGGDTEAFF	TRBV20-1	TRBJ1-1	few	NA
TGTGCCAGCAGCCAAGATCCTTCAGGGATTTCACCCCTCCACTTT	CASSQDPSGISPLHF	TRBV14	TRBJ1-6	many	NA
TGTGCCAGCAGAACCCGGGCTCGTGGCCCCAATGAGCAGTTCTTC	CASRTRARGPNEQFF	TRBV7-6	TRBJ2-1	NA	NA
TGTGCCAGTAGTGTTTCACCTAACGCCTACGAGCAGTACTTC	CASSVSPNAYEQYF	TRBV19	TRBJ2-7	NA	NA
TGCGCCAGCAGCTTGAGAGCGGGAAACACAGAGACCCAGTACTTC	CASSLRAGNTETQYF	TRBV5-1	TRBJ2-5	many	TRBD2
TGTGCCAGCAGACTAGCGGGGGGGCCACTGTACGAGCAGTACTTC	CASRLAGGPLYEQYF	TRBV12-3/TRBV12-4	TRBJ2-7	NA	TRBD2
TGTGCCAGCAGTCCCAGACGGGAGCAGTACTTC	CASSPRREQYF	TRBV6-6	TRBJ2-7	NA	NA
TGTGCCATCAGTGAGTCGCCTAGCAATCAGCCCCAGCATTTT	CAISESPSNQPQHF	TRBV10-3	TRBJ1-5	many	NA
TGTGCCAGCAGCTCGGCAGATACGCAGTATTTT	CASSSADTQYF	TRBV21-1	TRBJ2-3	few	NA
TGCGCCAGCAGCCGAAGACTAGCGGGAGTGACCGGGGAGCTGTTTTTT	CASSRRLAGVTGELFF	TRBV4-1	TRBJ2-2	few	TRBD2
TGTGCCATCAGCCGAGGGCTTACGGAGACCCAGTACTTC	CAISRGLTETQYF	TRBV10-3	TRBJ2-5	many	NA
TGTGCCAGCAGTTTGCGCAAGGGCTACACCTTC	CASSLRKGYTF	TRBV12-3/TRBV12-4	TRBJ1-2	NA	NA
TGTGCCAGCAGCTTGGGACCTAGCGGGGCCTACGAGCAGTACTTC	CASSLGPSGAYEQYF	TRBV5-4	TRBJ2-7	few	TRBD2
TGTGCCAGCAGCCAAGGAGGGTCCGGGCAGGGGACTGAAGCTTTCTTT	CASSQGGSGQGTEAFF	TRBV7-9	TRBJ1-1	few	NA
TGCGCCAGCAGCTCCCGGACAGGGGTGGGCGGCTACACCTTC	CASSSRTGVGGYTF	TRBV5-1	TRBJ1-2	NA	TRBD1
TGTGCCAGCAGCCCAGTCCGGGACTTAGACTACGAGCAGTACTTC	CASSPVRDLDYEQYF	TRBV7-9	TRBJ2-7	many	NA
TGTGCCAGCAGTTACCCCGCTCAAGAGACCCAGTACTTC	CASSYPAQETQYF	TRBV6-5	TRBJ2-5	few	NA
TGTGCCAGCAGTTTGGACAGGGTGGCCTATACTAGCACAGATACGCAGTATTTT	CASSLDRVAYTSTDTQYF	TRBV27	TRBJ2-3	NA	TRBD1
TGCAGTGCTAGATCCCGGACAGGGGGCCCCTCACCCCTCCACTTT	CSARSRTGGPSPLHF	TRBV20-1	TRBJ1-6	few	TRBD1
TGTGCCAGCAGCTGGGGGGCTAACAATGAGCAGTTCTTC	CASSWGANNEQFF	TRBV14	TRBJ2-1	few	NA
TGCGCCAGCAGCTTGGACATCAACACCGGGGAGCTGTTTTTT	CASSLDINTGELFF	TRBV5-1	TRBJ2-2	NA	NA
TGTGCCAGCAGCCGGGACAGGGAGCAGTACTTC	CASSRDREQYF	TRBV7-2	TRBJ2-7	NA	TRBD1
TGTGCCAGCAGCTTAGAGGTGGGCGCTGAAGCTTTCTTT	CASSLEVGAEAFF	TRBV11-2	TRBJ1-1	NA	NA
TGCAGCTCCTCGGGGGGGCCTACCCATGAGCAGTTCTTC	CSSSGGPTHEQFF	TRBV29-1	TRBJ2-1	NA	TRBD2
TGTGCCAGTCAAGGCAAGCGGGAGACCGGCTACGAGCGGTACTTC	CASQGKRETGYERYF	TRBV19	TRBJ2-7	few	TRBD2